Listed below are T cell receptor beta chains from one sample, sequenced in a study of blood T cell repertoires in COVID-19. Using immunoSEQ multiplex PCR, the repertoire was profiled, and TCRdb retains in-frame clones only, with some absent. The data show approximately 210,000 clones, around 81% seen once. Sequenced material: PBMCs or T cells enriched from blood (not recorded which). These receptors all stem from a young man with acute COVID-19. Both conserved end residues are part of each CDR3. D genes are given only for firm matches. Only part of the rows carry a size: once, few, many, or a class if the clone is expanded.

V gene,J gene,CDR3 length,D gene,clone size,CDR3 protein,CDR3 DNA
TRBV16,TRBJ2-6,18,-,-,CASSPKSHTGTGANVLTF,TGTGCCAGCAGCCCCAAGTCCCACACAGGGACCGGGGCCAACGTCCTGACTTTC
TRBV27,TRBJ2-1,15,-,-,CASSFGGGVLNEQFF,TGTGCCAGCAGTTTTGGGGGGGGCGTCCTCAATGAGCAGTTCTTC
TRBV4-1,TRBJ2-5,16,TRBD2,-,CASSPSGGAGVETQYF,TGCGCCAGCAGTCCTAGCGGGGGGGCCGGGGTGGAGACCCAGTACTTC
TRBV19,TRBJ2-5,13,-,-,CATAGARGETQYF,TGTGCCACCGCAGGGGCTCGTGGGGAGACCCAGTACTTC
TRBV28,TRBJ1-1,15,-,-,CASSPPLTANTEAFF,TGTGCCAGCAGTCCCCCCTTGACAGCGAACACTGAAGCTTTCTTT
TRBV24-1,TRBJ1-5,16,-,-,CATSSDNAKGNQPQHF,TGTGCCACCAGTTCGGACAACGCCAAGGGCAATCAGCCCCAGCATTTT
TRBV14,TRBJ2-5,16,-,few,CASSFSPQGLRETQYF,TGTGCCAGCAGCTTCTCACCACAGGGATTGAGGGAGACCCAGTACTTC
TRBV5-5,TRBJ2-3,15,-,-,CASQRAGPSTDTQYF,TGTGCCAGTCAGCGGGCAGGGCCAAGCACAGATACGCAGTATTTT
TRBV3-1/TRBV3-2,TRBJ1-2,13,-,few,CASSLRQVSGYTF,TGTGCCAGCAGTCTTCGACAAGTAAGCGGCTACACCTTC
TRBV7-9,TRBJ2-3,17,TRBD1,-,CASSLGQAIISTDTQYF,TGTGCCAGCAGCTTGGGACAGGCCATCATAAGCACAGATACGCAGTATTTT
TRBV2,TRBJ1-2,12,TRBD1,-,CASSELQGRYTF,TGTGCCAGCAGTGAACTACAGGGGCGCTACACCTTC
TRBV10-2,TRBJ2-2,15,TRBD1,-,CASSGQGAVTGELFF,TGCGCCAGCAGTGGGCAGGGGGCAGTCACCGGGGAGCTGTTTTTT
TRBV6-5,TRBJ1-2,12,TRBD1,-,CATSGQLYGYTF,TGTGCCACCTCGGGACAGCTCTATGGCTACACCTTC
TRBV6-5,TRBJ2-3,15,TRBD2,-,CASSPRSGGADTQYF,TGTGCCAGCAGCCCACGTAGCGGGGGGGCAGATACGCAGTATTTT
TRBV3-1/TRBV3-2,TRBJ1-2,15,TRBD1,-,CASSQDQDRPDGYTF,TGTGCCAGCAGCCAAGATCAGGACAGGCCGGATGGCTACACCTTC
TRBV5-1,TRBJ1-2,15,TRBD1,-,CASSLNGQGNYGYTF,TGCGCCAGCAGCTTGAACGGACAGGGAAACTATGGCTACACCTTC
TRBV27,TRBJ1-1,14,TRBD1,few,CARILGTENTEAFF,TGTGCCCGCATTCTCGGGACAGAGAACACTGAAGCTTTCTTT
TRBV10-3,TRBJ1-1,14,-,-,CAISESVQNTEAFF,TGTGCCATCAGTGAGTCGGTACAGAACACTGAAGCTTTCTTT
TRBV11-2,TRBJ1-3,14,-,once,CASSSGTTGNTIYF,TGTGCCAGCAGCTCCGGGACAACTGGAAACACCATATATTTT
TRBV11-2,TRBJ2-1,15,-,-,CASTIYRAAYNEQFF,TGTGCCAGCACCATTTACAGGGCCGCCTACAATGAGCAGTTCTTC
TRBV6-5,TRBJ2-1,15,-,-,CASLKKGVGYNEQFF,TGTGCCAGCCTGAAAAAGGGGGTGGGATACAATGAGCAGTTCTTC
TRBV29-1,TRBJ1-1,14,-,-,CSVAGRISNTEAFF,TGCAGCGTGGCGGGGCGTATATCGAACACTGAAGCTTTCTTT
TRBV5-5,TRBJ1-1,14,-,once,CASSFRTVNTEAFF,TGTGCCAGCAGCTTCCGGACAGTCAACACTGAAGCTTTCTTT
TRBV5-5,TRBJ1-5,17,TRBD1,-,CASSHYPPGQGNQPQHF,TGTGCCAGCAGCCATTATCCACCGGGACAGGGGAATCAGCCCCAGCATTTT